This is a list of T cell receptor beta chains from one sample in a study of vaccination effects on CD4 cells after COVID-19. These receptors lack a known antigen. TCRdb's table, derived via immunoSEQ multiplex PCR, lists solely in-frame clones and lacks some. The sample lists about 45,000 clones, around 78% occurring once. The sample here was CD4+ T cells from PBMCs cultured with SARS-CoV-2 spike peptides, taken before COVID-19 vaccination. These receptors were taken from a human donor who received a COVID-19 vaccine. CDR3s include the opening cysteine and the closing phenylalanine or tryptophan. D genes are given only for firm matches. Part of the rows lack a size; the others show once, few, many or a class for expanded clones.

size: .; J: TRBJ2-2; D: TRBD2; V: TRBV3-1/TRBV3-2; CDR3: CASSQLLAGKTGELFF; DNA: TGTGCCAGCAGCCAACTACTAGCGGGCAAGACCGGGGAGCTGTTTTTT
size: .; J: TRBJ1-2; D: .; V: TRBV5-1; CDR3: CASSLRGAERGYTF; DNA: TGCGCCAGCAGCTTGAGGGGGGCTGAAAGAGGCTACACCTTC
size: once; J: TRBJ1-5; D: .; V: TRBV18; CDR3: CASSSVGGGNQPQHF; DNA: TGTGCCAGCTCATCCGTGGGAGGAGGCAATCAGCCCCAGCATTTT
size: .; J: TRBJ2-1; D: .; V: TRBV19; CDR3: CASSILRGGRAGSYNEQFF; DNA: TGTGCCAGTAGTATCTTAAGGGGGGGACGTGCCGGCTCCTACAATGAGCAGTTCTTC
size: .; J: TRBJ1-5; D: .; V: TRBV24-1; CDR3: CATSDLQRGGHFSNQPQHF; DNA: TGTGCCACCAGTGATTTGCAAAGAGGGGGACATTTTAGCAATCAGCCCCAGCATTTT
size: .; J: TRBJ2-3; D: TRBD2; V: TRBV28; CDR3: CASRRRGTSATDTQYF; DNA: TGTGCCAGCAGACGTAGGGGGACTAGCGCCACAGATACGCAGTATTTT
size: .; J: TRBJ1-5; D: .; V: TRBV6-5; CDR3: CASSKQRGQPQHF; DNA: TGTGCCAGCAGTAAACAGAGGGGGCAGCCCCAGCATTTT
size: medium-sized; J: TRBJ1-2; D: TRBD1; V: TRBV5-8; CDR3: CASSPIQGAGGYTF; DNA: TGTGCCAGCAGCCCGATCCAGGGGGCTGGTGGCTACACCTTC
size: .; J: TRBJ1-3; D: .; V: TRBV7-2; CDR3: CASSIYRANSGNTIYF; DNA: TGTGCCAGCAGCATTTACAGGGCGAACTCTGGAAACACCATATATTTT
size: .; J: TRBJ1-2; D: .; V: TRBV5-8; CDR3: CASGGIRVKGYTF; DNA: TGTGCCAGCGGTGGGATCAGGGTCAAGGGCTACACCTTC
size: .; J: TRBJ1-1; D: .; V: TRBV7-3; CDR3: CASSPGVATEAFF; DNA: TGTGCCAGCAGCCCCGGGGTTGCCACTGAAGCTTTCTTT
size: .; J: TRBJ2-1; D: .; V: TRBV14; CDR3: CASSKGLAYNEQFF; DNA: TGTGCCAGCAGCAAGGGACTCGCTTACAATGAGCAGTTCTTC
size: .; J: TRBJ2-5; D: .; V: TRBV6-2/TRBV6-3; CDR3: CASSLVLDRKETQYF; DNA: TGTGCCAGCAGTTTGGTTTTGGACAGAAAAGAGACCCAGTACTTC
size: .; J: TRBJ1-4; D: TRBD1; V: TRBV28; CDR3: CASRGQGNTNEKLFF; DNA: TGTGCCAGCAGGGGACAGGGTAACACTAATGAAAAACTGTTTTTT
size: .; J: TRBJ2-1; D: TRBD1; V: TRBV4-1; CDR3: CASSHPDRVGNEQFF; DNA: TGCGCCAGCAGCCACCCGGACAGGGTGGGCAATGAGCAGTTCTTC
size: .; J: TRBJ2-5; D: .; V: TRBV7-9; CDR3: CASALSSGGLETQYF; DNA: TGTGCCAGCGCCTTGTCGTCCGGGGGCTTAGAGACCCAGTACTTC
size: .; J: TRBJ1-5; D: .; V: TRBV2; CDR3: CASSAQAVNQPQHF; DNA: TGTGCCAGCAGTGCACAGGCCGTAAATCAGCCCCAGCATTTT
size: .; J: TRBJ2-2; D: .; V: TRBV3-1/TRBV3-2; CDR3: CASSQASQGGTGELFF; DNA: TGTGCCAGCAGCCAAGCGAGCCAGGGGGGCACCGGGGAGCTGTTTTTT
size: .; J: TRBJ1-1; D: .; V: TRBV18; CDR3: CASSEVLGPNTEAFF; DNA: TGTGCCAGCTCAGAGGTTCTCGGGCCGAACACTGAAGCTTTCTTT
size: .; J: TRBJ2-3; D: TRBD2; V: TRBV9; CDR3: CASSVGGTSGIDTQYF; DNA: TGTGCCAGCAGCGTAGGAGGGACTAGCGGTATAGATACGCAGTATTTT
size: .; J: TRBJ2-3; D: .; V: TRBV4-1; CDR3: CASSQRGDTQYF; DNA: TGCGCCAGCAGCCAGAGGGGGGATACGCAGTATTTT
size: .; J: TRBJ2-5; D: .; V: TRBV18; CDR3: CASSPIAGVGETQYF; DNA: TGTGCCAGCTCACCCATCGCAGGGGTCGGGGAGACCCAGTACTTC
size: .; J: TRBJ2-5; D: TRBD1; V: TRBV3-1/TRBV3-2; CDR3: CASSAGDRVGPETQYF; DNA: TGTGCCAGCAGCGCCGGGGACAGGGTGGGCCCAGAGACCCAGTACTTC
size: .; J: TRBJ1-5; D: TRBD1; V: TRBV27; CDR3: CASGQAVPLGNQPQHF; DNA: TGTGCCAGCGGACAGGCCGTACCCCTTGGCAATCAGCCCCAGCATTTT
size: .; J: TRBJ1-4; D: .; V: TRBV11-2; CDR3: CASSFGGDGEKLFF; DNA: TGTGCCAGCAGCTTCGGGGGCGACGGGGAAAAACTGTTTTTT
size: .; J: TRBJ2-2; D: .; V: TRBV3-1/TRBV3-2; CDR3: CASSQVGGGTGELFF; DNA: TGTGCCAGCAGCCAAGTGGGCGGAGGCACCGGGGAGCTGTTTTTT
size: once; J: TRBJ1-2; D: TRBD1; V: TRBV10-3; CDR3: CAIRRGQGLRSNYGYTF; DNA: TGTGCCATCAGGAGGGGACAGGGTTTAAGGTCTAACTATGGCTACACCTTC
size: .; J: TRBJ1-5; D: .; V: TRBV19; CDR3: CASSMINQPQHF; DNA: TGTGCCAGTAGTATGATTAATCAGCCCCAGCATTTT
size: .; J: TRBJ1-3; D: .; V: TRBV7-9; CDR3: CASSLKGSGNTIYF; DNA: TGTGCCAGCAGCTTAAAGGGGTCTGGAAACACCATATATTTT
size: .; J: TRBJ1-5; D: .; V: TRBV5-1; CDR3: CASSWDNGQPQHF; DNA: TGCGCCAGCAGCTGGGACAACGGTCAGCCCCAGCATTTT
size: .; J: TRBJ1-1; D: TRBD1; V: TRBV18; CDR3: CASSPNTGGTEAFF; DNA: TGTGCCAGCTCACCCAATACAGGGGGCACTGAAGCTTTCTTT
size: .; J: TRBJ1-2; D: .; V: TRBV7-2; CDR3: CASSSPGGASGYTF; DNA: TGTGCCAGCAGCTCCCCCGGAGGGGCTAGTGGCTACACCTTC
size: .; J: TRBJ1-1; D: .; V: TRBV5-1; CDR3: CASSLDGGGAFF; DNA: TGCGCCAGCAGCTTGGACGGTGGGGGAGCTTTCTTT
size: .; J: TRBJ1-1; D: .; V: TRBV6-2/TRBV6-3; CDR3: CASSPQGRNTEAFF; DNA: TGTGCCAGCAGCCCCCAGGGCCGGAACACTGAAGCTTTCTTT
size: .; J: TRBJ1-2; D: .; V: TRBV29-1; CDR3: CSAPESEDYGYTF; DNA: TGCAGCGCCCCTGAGTCAGAAGACTATGGCTACACCTTC
size: .; J: TRBJ2-5; D: TRBD2; V: TRBV6-4; CDR3: CASSRTSGGYQETQYF; DNA: TGTGCCAGCAGCCGGACTAGCGGGGGTTACCAAGAGACCCAGTACTTC
size: .; J: TRBJ1-2; D: .; V: TRBV5-5; CDR3: CASSLSLGAKFYGYTF; DNA: TGTGCCAGCAGCTTGAGTCTAGGGGCTAAATTTTATGGCTACACCTTC
size: once; J: TRBJ1-1; D: .; V: TRBV18; CDR3: CASSLRAVSTEAFF; DNA: TGTGCCAGCTCCCTACGAGCGGTTAGCACTGAAGCTTTCTTT
size: once; J: TRBJ1-2; D: .; V: TRBV28; CDR3: CASSLSVSGYTF; DNA: TGTGCCAGCAGTTTATCAGTATCTGGCTACACCTTC
size: few; J: TRBJ1-4; D: .; V: TRBV5-1; CDR3: CASSLGGPDEKLFF; DNA: TGCGCCAGCAGCTTGGGAGGGCCCGATGAAAAACTGTTTTTT
size: once; J: TRBJ1-5; D: .; V: TRBV28; CDR3: CASSLSRTLVAQHF; DNA: TGTGCCAGCAGTTTAAGCAGAACTTTGGTGGCCCAGCATTTT
size: .; J: TRBJ1-3; D: .; V: TRBV4-3; CDR3: CASSQDSGGGNTIYF; DNA: TGCGCCAGCAGCCAAGATTCGGGTGGTGGAAACACCATATATTTT
size: .; J: TRBJ1-2; D: .; V: TRBV3-1/TRBV3-2; CDR3: CASSQGRNYGYTF; DNA: TGTGCCAGCAGCCAGGGGCGGAACTATGGCTACACCTTC
size: .; J: TRBJ2-5; D: TRBD2; V: TRBV7-7; CDR3: CASSSTSGQETQYF; DNA: TGTGCCAGCAGCTCAACTAGCGGCCAAGAGACCCAGTACTTC
size: few; J: TRBJ1-1; D: .; V: TRBV4-1; CDR3: CASSHTDRMNTEAFF; DNA: TGCGCCAGCAGCCATACGGACCGAATGAACACTGAAGCTTTCTTT
size: .; J: TRBJ2-5; D: TRBD2; V: TRBV10-3; CDR3: CAISARGGQETQYF; DNA: TGTGCCATCAGTGCTCGGGGGGGCCAAGAGACCCAGTACTTC